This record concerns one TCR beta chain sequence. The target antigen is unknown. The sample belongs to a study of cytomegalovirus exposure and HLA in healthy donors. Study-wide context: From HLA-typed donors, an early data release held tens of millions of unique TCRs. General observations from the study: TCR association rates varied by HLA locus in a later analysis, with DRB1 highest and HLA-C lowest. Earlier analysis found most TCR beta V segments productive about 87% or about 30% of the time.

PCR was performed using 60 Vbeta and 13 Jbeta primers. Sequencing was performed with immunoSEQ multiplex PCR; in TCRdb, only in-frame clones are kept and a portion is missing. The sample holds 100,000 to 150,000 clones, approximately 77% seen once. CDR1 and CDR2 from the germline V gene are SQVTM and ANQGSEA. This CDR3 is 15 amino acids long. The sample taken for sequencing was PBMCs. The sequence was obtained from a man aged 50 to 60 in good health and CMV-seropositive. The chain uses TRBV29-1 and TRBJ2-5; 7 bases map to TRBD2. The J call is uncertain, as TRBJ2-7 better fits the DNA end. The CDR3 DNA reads TGCAGCGTTGATGGGGTAGCGGGTTCGAGCTACGAGCAGTACTTC. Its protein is CSVDGVAGSSYEQYF.